The following is a TCR beta chain sequence with its context. Membership in each cohort depended on participant-reported clinical history. Cohort 3 donors were reported recovered after two negative PCRs, clearance, or symptom resolution. These data belong to a study of blood T cell repertoires in COVID-19. Measured with immunoSEQ multiplex PCR; TCRdb has only the in-frame clones, and not every one. The sample gives about 220,000 clones, roughly 90% of which show up once; around 2.7% is in the top ten. The ends lost 2 bases at V and 6 bases at J; junction bases unmatched: 9. CDR3 size: 15 residues. Germline V CDR1 and CDR2: LNHDA, SQIVND (reference sequence).

The TCR comes from a young woman who had recovered from COVID-19. Sequenced input: PBMCs or T cells enriched from blood (not recorded which). The chain employs TRBV19 and TRBJ1-2; 7 bases line up with TRBD1. The chain's CDR3 is CASSISPRQGHGYTF. The DNA for the CDR3 is TGTGCCAGTAGTATATCCCCTCGACAGGGCCATGGCTACACCTTC.